This TCR beta chain appears in the sequencing data of a study of blood T cell repertoires in COVID-19. Study as a whole: Researchers got acute and convalescent COVID-19 samples from the United States, Italy and Spain. PBMCs, B-cell-depleted T cells, or T cells were the source of the cDNA or gDNA that made up the material.

Original handling: The authors estimated nucleated cell counts from reference gene primer amplification. Here immunoSEQ multiplex PCR was the method, and the copy in TCRdb shows in-frame clones only, minus some. V and J calls and clone size are those listed in that table; D and trimming were worked out from the DNA. The sample yields about 110,000 clones, under 90% seen once. This TCR came from a woman aged 55-70 years with acute or convalescent COVID-19. Sequencing was carried out using peripheral blood.

This chain's CDR3 is CASSEIRNTEAFF. CDR3 coding DNA: TGTGCCAGCAGTGAGATCAGAAACACTGAAGCTTTCTTT. The chain couples TRBV6-1 to TRBJ1-1; D not certain. Trimming took off 3 bases at V and 2 bases at J, with 7 bases between the two ends. The germline V gene encodes CDR1 MNHNS and CDR2 SASEGT. This CDR3 comprises 13 residues.